Presented here are 28 T cell receptor beta chains from one specimen sequenced in a study of blood T cell repertoires in COVID-19 (dated by TCRdb to about 2020). The method was the immunoSEQ multiplex PCR assay. The immuneACCESS repertoire file appears here via TCRdb, limited to in-frame rearrangements. These files lack a portion of the clones; in checked studies, under half of the deficit traces to unresolved V genes, and the cause of the others is not known. For this sample the table gives under 250,000 clones, of which about 82% were detected only once. The ten largest clones add up to approximately 6% of the sample. Sequencing input: peripheral blood. Receptors were obtained from an elderly woman with COVID-19, enrolled during active disease.

This chain links TRBV13 with TRBJ1-1; weak D call: TRBD1 (5 bases). In germline, CDR1 is PRHDT, CDR2 FYEKMQ (reference sequence). The CDR3 length is 14 residues. V gave up 5 bases and J gave up 1 base, with 11 bases separating them. CDR3 sequence reads: CASSPGDRNTEAFF. In DNA form, the CDR3 reads TGTGCCAGCAGCCCGGGGGATAGGAACACTGAAGCTTTCTTT.

This clone has just one count. This chain uses TRBV3-1 (or the pseudogene TRBV3-2) with TRBJ1-5; D gene ambiguous. The CDR3 contains 16 residues. Germline assignment: CDR1 LGHDT and CDR2 YNNKEL (reference sequence). The germline V and J ends were trimmed by 5 bases and 4 bases, with 18 bases remaining between them. As DNA, the CDR3 is TGTGCCAGCAGCTCAGCCACCGGGGTAAAGAATCAGCCCCAGCATTTT. Translating gives CASSSATGVKNQPQHF.

Only a few counts were recorded for this clone. The chain carries TRBV7-2 and TRBJ1-6, with 7 bases matching TRBD1. This CDR3 comprises 15 residues. J was trimmed by 12 bases and V by 4 bases; bases with no gene match: 12. The germline V gene encodes CDR1 SGHTA and CDR2 FQGNSA. The CDR3 sequence is CASSSVGQVPQPLHF. In nucleotides, the CDR3 is TGTGCCAGCAGCTCGGTTGGACAGGTCCCTCAACCCCTCCACTTT.

This chain links TRBV18 with TRBJ1-1, with TRBD1 identical over 8 bases. The germline V gene has CDR1 KGHSH and CDR2 LQKENI. The CDR3 covers 14 residues. The V and J ends lost 4 bases and 1 base, in that order; junction bases with no gene match: 2. The CDR3 bases are TGTGCCAGCTCACGACAGGGGCGGAACACTGAAGCTTTCTTT. Translated, it gives CASSRQGRNTEAFF.

The chain recombines TRBV7-2 with TRBJ2-5; 11 nucleotides align to TRBD1. The V segment lost 4 bases and the J segment 5 bases; nucleotides outside the gene matches: 6. The CDR3 sequence is 15 residues long. Germline V gene sequence: CDR1 SGHTA, CDR2 FQGNSA. The CDR3 DNA sequence: TGTGCCAGCAGCTCCCGGACAGGGGGCGGGGAGACCCAGTACTTC. It translates to CASSSRTGGGETQYF.

This clone was recorded once. CDR3 region: CASSIDEGRPQHF. As DNA, the CDR3 is TGTGCCAGTAGTATAGATGAGGGCAGACCCCAGCATTTT. V and J are TRBV19 and TRBJ1-5; D gene uncertain. There are 13 residues in the CDR3. Germline CDR1 is LNHDA and CDR2 is SQIVND (reference sequence). Deletions cut 0 bases from V and 10 bases from J, with 10 bases between. Using reference TRBV19 and TRBJ1-5 for the parts outside the CDR3, the full variable domain is DGGITQSPKYLFRKEGQNVTLSCEQNLNHDAMYWYRQDPGQGLRLIYYSQIVNDFQKGDIAEGYSVSREKKESFPLTVTSAQKNPTAFYLCASSIDEGRPQHFGDGTRLSIL.

This clone appeared once. Other DNA sequences in this specimen translate into the identical CDR3. The rearrangement links TRBV7-2 to TRBJ2-1, with 12 positions matching TRBD2. Germline V CDR1 and CDR2: SGHTA, FQGNSA. This CDR3 is 15 amino acids long. After removal of 5 bases from V and 7 bases from J, the junction contained 6 bases not matched to a gene. The CDR3 nucleotides read TGTGCCAGCAGCCCTCTAGCGGGGGGGCGAAATGAGCAGTTCTTC. Its translation: CASSPLAGGRNEQFF.

V gene TRBV21-1 combines with J gene TRBJ1-6; the table's D gene call, TRBD1, was not cross checked with the DNA. TRBV21-1 corresponds to a pseudogene. CDR3 length: 20 residues. CDR3 DNA: TGTGCCAGCAGCAAGACGGGCCGGGATCAGGGGAGCTCCTATAATTCACCCCTCCACTTT. This encodes CASSKTGRDQGSSYNSPLHF.

CDR3 coding DNA: TGTGCCAGCAGCTCCAACATAGCGGGGGGCACCGGGGAGCTGTTTTTT. Translating gives CASSSNIAGGTGELFF. V is TRBV7-2 and J is TRBJ2-2, with 10 bases aligning to TRBD2. The V and J ends lost 4 bases and 4 bases, in that order; junction bases with no gene match: 6. The CDR3 is made up of 16 amino acids. Germline V CDR1 and CDR2: SGHTA, FQGNSA.

The chain employs TRBV6-1 and TRBJ2-1; a possible D gene is TRBD1 (5 bases). The CDR3 extends over 15 amino acids. Looked up from germline, CDR1 is MNHNS and CDR2 is SASEGT. Trimming shortened V by 1 base and J by 6 bases, and 13 bases separated the two germline ends. As DNA, the CDR3 is TGTGCCAGCAGTGAAGTCCAGGGCCCAGGCAATGAGCAGTTCTTC. Amino acids: CASSEVQGPGNEQFF.

The gene calls are TRBV12-3 or TRBV12-4 and TRBJ1-5; a weak D match, TRBD1 (5 bases). V lost 4 bases and J lost 7, with 8 bases in between. This CDR3 has 12 residues. The chain's CDR3 is CASSWGDQPQHF. The CDR3, as DNA: TGTGCCAGCAGTTGGGGGGACCAGCCCCAGCATTTT.

This clone was detected once. The same CDR3 is also encoded by other DNA sequences in this sample. The CDR3 DNA is TGTGCCAGCAGCTTAGATCAGGACTCCTACAATGAGCAGTTCTTC. It translates to CASSLDQDSYNEQFF. V gene TRBV7-2 combines with J gene TRBJ2-1; no definite D call. The CDR3 spans 15 residues. Germline CDR1 is SGHTA and CDR2 is FQGNSA. Trimming took off 1 base at V and 0 bases at J, with 7 bases between the two ends.

This clone was seen a few times. The V and J genes are TRBV21-1 and TRBJ1-3. TRBV21-1 is tagged as a pseudogene. CDR3 length: 17 amino acids. The CDR3 coding sequence is TGTGCCAGCAGCAAAGGGGTCTTAAGGCGAGGCGGAAACACCATATATTTT. It yields the protein CASSKGVLRRGGNTIYF.

In the case of this clone: Other DNA sequences of this sample code for an identical CDR3. The chain employs TRBV28 and TRBJ2-1; TRBD2 matches 12 bases. The length of the CDR3 is 14 residues. In germline, CDR1 is MDHEN, CDR2 SYDVKM. Germline trimming cut 6 bases from V and 6 bases from J; bases unmatched to any gene: 3. The CDR3 DNA is TGTGCCAGCAGCTTACTAGCGGGGGGCAATGAGCAGTTCTTC. Translation: CASSLLAGGNEQFF.

The chain uses TRBV24-1 and TRBJ2-2; 11 nucleotides align to TRBD2. The CDR3 runs 17 residues. The J segment lost 4 bases and the V segment lost 3 bases, leaving 6 bases of the junction unmatched. CDR1 is KGHDR and CDR2 is SFDVKD in the germline V gene. The CDR3 loop is CATSDTSGGRPTGELFF. The CDR3 DNA is TGTGCCACCAGTGATACTAGCGGGGGCCGGCCCACCGGGGAGCTGTTTTTT.

This clone was observed a handful of times. The rearrangement links TRBV28 to TRBJ1-5; the D gene is possibly TRBD1 (6 bases). The germline CDR1 and CDR2 sequences are MDHEN and SYDVKM. The CDR3 length is 17 residues. V dropped 6 bases and J dropped 7 bases, with 25 bases sitting between them. Here the CDR3 reads CASSFPPLSGGEQPQHF. The CDR3 DNA reads as TGTGCCAGCAGCTTTCCGCCTCTATCGGGGGGCGAACAGCCCCAGCATTTT. Full variable domain (remainder filled in from reference TRBV28 and TRBJ1-5): DVKVTQSSRYLVKRTGEKVFLECVQDMDHENMFWYRQDPGLGLRLIYFSYDVKMKEKGDIPEGYSVSREKKERFSLILESASTNQTSMYLCASSFPPLSGGEQPQHFGDGTRLSIL.

This clone is a singleton in its sample. The chain couples TRBV6-6 to TRBJ1-2; D is possibly TRBD1 (5 bases). Germline CDR1 reads MNHNY; CDR2 reads SVGAGI (reference sequence). CDR3 length: 16 amino acids. Trimming pared 0 bases from V and 5 bases from J, leaving 16 bases between. DNA of the CDR3: TGTGCCAGCAGTTACTCGCAAACTCCGGAGGGGTATGGCTACACCTTC. It yields the protein CASSYSQTPEGYGYTF.

In regard to this clone: One end of the junction is discordant with germline, which a read error may explain. The rearrangement joins TRBV3-1 (or the pseudogene TRBV3-2) to TRBJ2-5; 9 bases are a match to TRBD2. This CDR3 is built from 15 residues. Per the germline V gene, CDR1 is LGHDT and CDR2 is YNNKEL (reference sequence). For the CDR3, the DNA is TGTGCCAGCAGGCAAGGCGGGGGGGCCGGGGAGACCCAGTACTTC. Its translation is CASRQGGGAGETQYF.

This chain joins TRBV5-4 and TRBJ2-3, with TRBD2 matching over 9 bases. V was clipped by 4 bases and J by 5 bases; unmatched bases: 5. The CDR3 is 14 amino acids. In germline, CDR1 is SGHNT, CDR2 YYREEE (reference sequence). In DNA, the CDR3 is TGTGCCAGCAGCGGGGCGGGAGGGGGAGATACGCAGTATTTT. Encoded protein: CASSGAGGGDTQYF.

This chain links TRBV14 with TRBJ2-7; possible D gene TRBD1, 6 bases. V was cut by 1 base and J by 4 bases, with 11 bases left in between. Germline assignment: CDR1 SGHDN and CDR2 FVKESK. The CDR3 has 14 amino acids. DNA of the CDR3: TGTGCCAGCAGCCAAGCCCCAGGGGCTTACGAGCAGTACGTC. The encoded protein is CASSQAPGAYEQYV.

This chain joins TRBV5-4 and TRBJ1-1; the D gene is possibly TRBD1 (5 bases). The germline CDR1 and CDR2 sequences are SGHNT and YYREEE (reference sequence). CDR3 size: 17 residues. V was trimmed by 0 bases and J by 0 bases, leaving 15 bases between them. The CDR3 sequence is CASSLEPPTVMNTEAFF. The CDR3 nucleotides read TGTGCCAGCAGCTTGGAGCCACCGACAGTGATGAACACTGAAGCTTTCTTT.

As to this clone: Given the absence of the conserved phenylalanine or tryptophan at the CDR3 end, a read error is likely. No DNA is shown, since the ends of the CDR3 on it are uncertain; the CDR3 is the one TCRdb lists. The chain has TRBV28 and TRBJ1-2. Germline lookup yields CDR1 MDHEN and CDR2 SYDVKM. Termini included, the CDR3 measures 11 amino acids. CDR3 sequence reads: CASRADGPISV.

The chain recombines TRBV29-1 with TRBJ2-5; 8 nucleotides match TRBD1. The germline V gene encodes CDR1 SQVTM and CDR2 ANQGSEA. The junction had 13 bases not matched to a gene; V was cut back by 7 bases and J by 6 bases. CDR3 length: 14 amino acids. As DNA, the CDR3 is TGCAGCGGTGCGGTGGGACAGGTGGTTAAGACCCAGTACTTC. It encodes CSGAVGQVVKTQYF.

The V gene is TRBV6-5, the J gene TRBJ1-2; tentative D call: TRBD1 (5 bases). This CDR3 has 15 residues. Germline CDR1 reads MNHEY; CDR2 reads SVGAGI. V lost 4 bases to trimming and J lost 1 base, with 13 bases between them. In nucleotides, the CDR3 is TGTGCCAGCAGTTCGCGGTTAGGGGATAACTATGGCTACACCTTC. The encoded protein is CASSSRLGDNYGYTF.

The chain joins TRBV5-1 to TRBJ1-4; perhaps TRBD1 as D (6 bases). The V gene lost 1 base and the J gene lost 7 bases, with 17 bases spanning the gap. The CDR3 extends over 16 amino acids. The germline V gene has CDR1 SGHRS and CDR2 YFSETQ. This CDR3 is CASSLSIHRETEKLFF. CDR3 nucleotide sequence: TGCGCCAGCAGCTTGTCGATACACAGGGAGACTGAAAAACTGTTTTTT.

V gene TRBV11-1 combines with J gene TRBJ2-7; TRBD1 might be the D (5 bases). This CDR3 region has 15 residues. Trimming took off 1 base at V and 3 bases at J, with 13 bases between the two ends. The germline V gene encodes CDR1 SGHAT and CDR2 FQDESV (reference sequence). This CDR3 is CASSLEGVMHYEQYF. The CDR3 region has the DNA TGTGCCAGCAGCTTAGAAGGGGTGATGCACTACGAGCAGTACTTC.

The chain employs TRBV7-9 and TRBJ2-2; TRBD2 might be the D (5 bases). Trimming took off 2 bases at V and 5 bases at J, with 9 bases between the two ends. CDR3 length: 14 amino acids. Per the germline V gene, CDR1 is SEHNR and CDR2 is FQNEAQ (reference sequence). The CDR3 reads CASSLLLGTGELFF. DNA of the CDR3: TGTGCCAGCAGCTTACTACTAGGGACCGGGGAGCTGTTTTTT.

V usage is TRBV4-2 and J usage is TRBJ1-1; 7 nucleotides match TRBD1. This CDR3 is 16 amino acids long. Germline V gives CDR1 LGHNA, CDR2 YNFKEQ. The V segment lost 0 bases and the J segment 0 bases; nucleotides outside the gene matches: 4. CDR3 coding DNA: TGTGCCAGCAGCCAAGAGACAGGGCTAGTGAACACTGAAGCTTTCTTT. Its translation: CASSQETGLVNTEAFF.